Detailed here is one T cell receptor beta chain. This entry belongs to a study of OX40 agonist ivuxolimab in advanced cancers. Background on the study: Ivuxolimab is an agonistic anti-OX40 (CD134) antibody, and patients were treated with it.

Germline-derived CDR1 and CDR2 are MNHEY and SVGAGI. CDR3 length equals 15 residues. Trimming took 4 bases from V and 8 from J, leaving 18 bases between them. Blood specimens came from baseline, cycle 4 day 1, and cycle 7 day 1. The table came from immunoSEQ multiplex PCR; TCRdb's copy has only in-frame clones and leaves some out. The table records about 55,000 clones, 80% of them present only once. This chain links TRBV6-5 with TRBJ2-1, with D perhaps TRBD2 (5 bases). This TCR was sampled from an adult with an advanced solid tumor such as melanoma, head and neck, liver or kidney cancer. Source: CD4+ or CD8+ T cells sorted from blood, taken in a trial of the OX40 agonist ivuxolimab. The CDR3 loop is CASSSPGFGIHEQFF. The CDR3 region has the DNA TGTGCCAGCAGTTCCCCGGGGTTTGGGATCCATGAGCAGTTCTTC.